This section outlines one TCR beta chain sequence together with its context. No antigen is known for it. A much larger clone is a single base away; this may be a read error. Findings and limits, study-wide: Tumor-infiltrating Treg TCR alpha and beta sequences overlapped most with tumor naive CD4+ T cells, then blood naive.

Each CDR3 protein gets one entry after TCRdb re-called the 5' RACE reads with MiXCR. The sample holds about 54,000 distinct CDR3 sequences; over 15% are singletons and the top ten take under 2.5%. This CDR3 comprises 12 residues. Germline V gene data show CDR1 as ENHRY and CDR2 as SYGVKD. The germline V and J ends were trimmed by 7 bases and 4 bases, with 11 bases remaining between them. What was sequenced was naive CD4+ T cells sorted from blood. Subset here: naive CD4+ T cells, CD4+CD45RA+CD25-. This clonotype was sampled from a female donor with breast cancer. V gene TRBV10-3 combines with J gene TRBJ2-7; D may be TRBD1 (5 bases). CDR3: CAIKGKGYEQYF. CDR3 bases: TGTGCCATCAAAGGCAAGGGGTACGAGCAGTACTTC.